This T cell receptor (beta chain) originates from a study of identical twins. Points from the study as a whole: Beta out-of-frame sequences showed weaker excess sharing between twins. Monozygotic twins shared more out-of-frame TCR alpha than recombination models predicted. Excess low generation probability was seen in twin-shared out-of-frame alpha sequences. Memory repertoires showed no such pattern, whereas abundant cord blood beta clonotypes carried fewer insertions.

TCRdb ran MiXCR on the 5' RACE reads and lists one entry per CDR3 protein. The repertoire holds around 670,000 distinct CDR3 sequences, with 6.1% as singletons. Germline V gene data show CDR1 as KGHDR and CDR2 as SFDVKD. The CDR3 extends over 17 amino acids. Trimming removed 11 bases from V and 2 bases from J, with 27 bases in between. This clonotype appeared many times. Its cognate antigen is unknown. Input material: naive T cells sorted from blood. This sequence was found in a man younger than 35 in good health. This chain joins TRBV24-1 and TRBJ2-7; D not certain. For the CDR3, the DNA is TGTGCCATCGACCTTAAAAGTGGTGGGCCTTTAACCTACGAGCAGTACTTC. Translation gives CAIDLKSGGPLTYEQYF.